Presented here are 19 T cell receptor beta chains from one specimen sequenced in a study of blood T cell repertoires in COVID-19. The table came from immunoSEQ multiplex PCR; TCRdb's copy has only in-frame clones and leaves some out. The table includes almost 85,000 clones, around 89% detected once. The sequencing input was PBMCs or T cells enriched from blood (not recorded which). The receptors originated from a woman in her forties or fifties with acute COVID-19.

The J gene is TRBJ1-2, the V gene TRBV6-1; no reliable D call. Germline loops: CDR1 MNHNS, CDR2 SASEGT. The CDR3 sequence is 12 residues long. The V gene lost 1 base and the J gene lost 4 bases, with 4 bases spanning the gap. The CDR3 protein is CASSEDSYGYTF. The CDR3 DNA follows: TGTGCCAGCAGTGAAGACAGCTATGGCTACACCTTC.

V usage is TRBV6-5 and J usage is TRBJ2-2, with 7 bases aligning to TRBD1. V trimming: 6 bases; J trimming: 6 bases; junction bases outside the gene matches: 10. CDR1 is MNHEY, CDR2 SVGAGI, per germline. The CDR3 loop spans 15 amino acids. CDR3 residues: CASRRQGSRAGELFF. In DNA, the CDR3 is TGTGCCAGCAGGAGACAGGGTTCAAGAGCCGGGGAGCTGTTTTTT.

This clone has just one count. The V gene is TRBV21-1, the J gene TRBJ1-2. TRBV21-1 is a pseudogene segment. CDR3 length equals 17 residues. The CDR3 DNA follows: TGTGCCAGCAGCAAAAGGGAAAAGGGGACTTATAACTATGGCTACACCTTC. The encoded protein is CASSKREKGTYNYGYTF.

This rearrangement joins TRBV6-1 to TRBJ2-3; D gene ambiguous. Germline assignment: CDR1 MNHNS and CDR2 SASEGT. This CDR3 has 13 amino acids. The germline V and J ends were trimmed by 0 bases and 4 bases, with 5 bases remaining between them. The CDR3 sequence: CASSEASPDTQYF. Written as DNA, the CDR3 is TGTGCCAGCAGTGAAGCTAGCCCAGATACGCAGTATTTT.

The genes are TRBV6-1 and TRBJ2-3; 7 nucleotides match TRBD1. Germline CDR1 and CDR2: MNHNS and SASEGT. The J segment lost 6 bases and the V segment lost 0 bases, leaving 6 bases of the junction unmatched. The length of the CDR3 is 15 residues. The CDR3 loop reads CASSEAGQDLDTQYF. The CDR3 DNA reads TGTGCCAGCAGTGAAGCCGGACAGGATCTGGATACGCAGTATTTT.

The rearrangement uses TRBV1 and TRBJ2-2; the listed D gene, TRBD1, was not tested against the DNA. TRBV1 is designated a pseudogene. The CDR3 length is 14 residues. This CDR3 is CTSPTGGVAGELFF. DNA for the CDR3: TGCACCAGCCCCACAGGGGGCGTCGCCGGGGAGCTGTTTTTT.

The chain joins TRBV19 to TRBJ1-2; no definite D call. The germline gives CDR1 LNHDA, CDR2 SQIVND (reference sequence). Trimming shortened V by 5 bases and J by 3 bases, and 7 bases separated the two germline ends. The CDR3 covers 12 residues. CDR3: CASSSQYYGYTF. In DNA, the CDR3 is TGTGCCAGTAGTTCGCAGTACTATGGCTACACCTTC.

The CDR3 sequence: CASSSTGSTEAFF. The CDR3 nucleotides read TGTGCCAGCAGTTCAACAGGGAGCACTGAAGCTTTCTTT. This chain connects TRBV12-3 or TRBV12-4 to TRBJ1-1, with D possibly being TRBD1 (6 bases). Between the trimmed V and J ends, which lost 4 bases and 4 bases, there was a span of 10 bases. This CDR3 spans 13 amino acids.

V gene TRBV7-6 combines with J gene TRBJ1-1, with 12 bases lining up with TRBD1. The CDR3 consists of 15 residues. Germline V gene sequence: CDR1 SGHVS, CDR2 FNYEAQ. The V segment lost 4 bases and the J segment 6 bases; nucleotides outside the gene matches: 6. CDR3 in amino acids: CASSSRGTGGSEAFF. CDR3 coding DNA: TGTGCCAGCAGCTCCCGAGGGACAGGGGGCTCTGAAGCTTTCTTT.

The chain has TRBV19 and TRBJ2-1; 10 positions match TRBD2. The CDR3 totals 16 residues. The ends lost 5 bases at V and 0 bases at J; junction bases unmatched: 4. The germline CDR1 and CDR2 sequences are LNHDA and SQIVND (reference sequence). The CDR3 DNA sequence: TGTGCCAGTAGTCCTAGCGGGAGTCCCTCCTACAATGAGCAGTTCTTC. Protein product: CASSPSGSPSYNEQFF.

V usage is TRBV11-2 and J usage is TRBJ2-3, with 9 nucleotides matching TRBD1. The germline CDR1 and CDR2 sequences are SGHAT and FQNNGV. The length of the CDR3 is 17 residues. The J segment lost 3 bases and the V segment lost 1 base, leaving 8 bases of the junction unmatched. The CDR3 is CASSLGWGTGRTDTQYF. CDR3 in DNA: TGTGCCAGCAGCTTAGGGTGGGGGACAGGGAGGACAGATACGCAGTATTTT. The variable domain in full, completed from reference TRBV11-2 and TRBJ2-3, reads EAGVAQSPRYKIIEKRQSVAFWCNPISGHATLYWYQQILGQGPKLLIQFQNNGVVDDSQLPKDRFSAERLKGVDSTLKIQPAKLEDSAVYLCASSLGWGTGRTDTQYFGPGTRLTVL.

V usage is TRBV29-1 and J usage is TRBJ2-5; a weak D match, TRBD1 (6 bases). Trimming took 3 bases from V and 9 from J, leaving 20 bases between them. Germline loops: CDR1 SQVTM, CDR2 ANQGSEA. The CDR3 spans 14 residues. The CDR3 region is CSVDKTGGLQAQYF. CDR3 bases: TGCAGCGTTGATAAGACAGGCGGGTTGCAGGCCCAGTACTTC.

This clone was observed once. DNA for the CDR3: TGTGCCAGCAGCCCTGGGACAGGGGGCCCGGTTCAGCCCCAGCATTTT. It is translated as CASSPGTGGPVQPQHF. The chain has TRBV7-9 and TRBJ1-5, with 12 bases matching TRBD1. Germline trimming cut 5 bases from V and 6 bases from J; bases unmatched to any gene: 8. The CDR3 runs to 16 residues. Looked up from germline, CDR1 is SEHNR and CDR2 is FQNEAQ (reference sequence).

The chain carries TRBV6-5 and TRBJ2-7; 10 bases agree with TRBD2. The germline V gene encodes CDR1 MNHEY and CDR2 SVGAGI. V lost 6 bases, J lost 4 bases, and 6 bases stayed unmatched. This CDR3 has 14 residues. CDR3: CASRASGSRYEQYF. CDR3 nucleotide sequence: TGTGCCAGCAGGGCTAGCGGGAGCCGGTACGAGCAGTACTTC.

The J gene is TRBJ1-2, the V gene TRBV2; 8 nucleotides match TRBD1. This CDR3 region has 14 residues. After removal of 6 bases from V and 7 bases from J, the junction contained 10 bases not matched to a gene. The germline V gene encodes CDR1 SNHLY and CDR2 FYNNEI. In DNA, the CDR3 is TGTGCCAGCAGGACGGAGCTGACAGGGGTTGGCTACACCTTC. It codes for CASRTELTGVGYTF.

The chain recombines TRBV5-1 with TRBJ2-1; 13 bases match TRBD2. From germline, CDR1 is SGHRS and CDR2 YFSETQ. Trimming cost V 5 bases and J 9 bases; bases outside gene matches: 8. The CDR3 is made up of 15 amino acids. CDR3 in DNA: TGCGCCAGCAGTATACTAGCGGGAGGGCCTGGTGAGCAGTTCTTC. Translating it yields CASSILAGGPGEQFF.

This chain joins TRBV6-4 and TRBJ2-3, with D possibly TRBD2 on 5 matching bases. The CDR3 is 12 residues long. Germline assignment: CDR1 MRHNA and CDR2 SNTAGT. Trimming took 11 bases from V and 3 from J, leaving 12 bases between them. The CDR3 region is CARTPGTDTQYF. DNA of the CDR3: TGTGCCCGCACCCCGGGAACAGATACGCAGTATTTT.

CDR3 bases: TGTGCCAGCAGTCGGCCGGGACAGGGTTGGCAAGCTTTCTTT. Its translation is CASSRPGQGWQAFF. The chain couples TRBV27 to TRBJ1-1; TRBD1 agrees at 9 bases. The V gene's germline CDR1 is MNHEY and CDR2 SMNVEV (reference sequence). V dropped 5 bases and J dropped 9; count of bases not matched to a gene: 10. This CDR3 spans 14 amino acids.

The V gene is TRBV5-1, the J gene TRBJ2-2, with TRBD1 matching 7 bases. This CDR3 is 16 amino acids long. CDR1 is SGHRS, CDR2 YFSETQ, per germline. V lost 1 base and J lost 3; bases outside the gene matches: 6. CDR3 sequence: CASSLLGGPDTGELFF. In DNA, the CDR3 is TGCGCCAGCAGCTTGCTAGGGGGCCCGGACACCGGGGAGCTGTTTTTT.